These 25 T cell receptor beta chains were sequenced from one sample in a study of shared clonotypes between healthy human individuals. Clones were read by immunoSEQ multiplex PCR, and TCRdb kept only the in-frame ones, dropping some. This table holds under 1,100,000 clones, about 74% found once. Input material: memory CD4+ T cells sorted from blood. As to subset: CD45RA-negative fraction. These receptors were obtained from a man between 18 and 35 years old in good health.

A single count supports this clone. The chain links TRBV5-5 to TRBJ1-1, with D uncertain. CDR3 length equals 16 residues. V was pared by 0 bases and J by 10 bases, with 22 bases between. Germline CDR1 SGHKS, CDR2 YYEKEE (reference sequence). The CDR3 protein is CASSLDFKGSSLGAFF. The CDR3 bases are TGTGCCAGCAGCTTGGATTTCAAAGGGAGCTCTCTAGGAGCTTTCTTT. Full variable domain (missing parts from reference TRBV5-5 and TRBJ1-1): DAGVTQSPTHLIKTRGQQVTLRCSPISGHKSVSWYQQVLGQGPQFIFQYYEKEERGRGNFPDRFSARQFPNYSSELNVNALLLGDSALYLCASSLDFKGSSLGAFFGQGTRLTVV.

V gene TRBV19 combines with J gene TRBJ2-1; D is undetermined. V dropped 6 bases and J dropped 5 bases, with 23 bases sitting between them. In germline, CDR1 is LNHDA, CDR2 SQIVND (reference sequence). The length of the CDR3 is 17 residues. The CDR3 protein is CASRATSVSPTNNEQFF. CDR3 sequence (DNA): TGTGCCAGTAGGGCGACTTCAGTCTCCCCCACTAACAATGAGCAGTTCTTC.

This clone was seen at least ten times. The chain carries TRBV19 and TRBJ2-2; TRBD1 agrees at 9 bases. The CDR3 is 15 residues long. CDR1 and CDR2 (germline): LNHDA, SQIVND (reference sequence). With V trimmed by 10 bases and J by 5 bases, 11 bases remained unmatched. CDR3 protein: CATRPGTGSTGELFF. The CDR3 DNA follows: TGTGCCACTCGGCCCGGGACAGGGTCAACCGGGGAGCTGTTTTTT.

The chain carries TRBV23-1 and TRBJ2-6; 8 positions agree with TRBD1. TRBV23-1 is marked as an open reading frame, function uncertain. The length of the CDR3 is 19 residues. V trimming: 6 bases; J trimming: 2 bases; junction bases outside the gene matches: 15. In DNA form, the CDR3 reads TGCGCCAGCAGACAAGCCGACAGGGGTACCTTTACTGGGGCCAACGTCCTGACTTTC. Amino acids: CASRQADRGTFTGANVLTF.

The chain links TRBV30 to TRBJ1-1; D remains ambiguous. The CDR3 is made up of 12 amino acids. Trimming took 5 bases from V and 4 from J, leaving 11 bases between them. The germline gives CDR1 GTSNPN, CDR2 SVGIG (reference sequence). The DNA of the CDR3 is TGTGCCTGGGGTCGAGTCACCACTGAAGCTTTCTTT. Its protein product is CAWGRVTTEAFF.

The chain couples TRBV29-1 to TRBJ2-5; TRBD1 agrees at 10 bases. Unmatched junction bases numbered 4, after V lost 6 bases and J lost 3 bases. Looked up from germline, CDR1 is SQVTM and CDR2 is ANQGSEA. The CDR3 sequence is 13 residues long. CDR3 residues: CSVGGQGKETQYF. The CDR3 DNA sequence: TGCAGCGTGGGGGGACAGGGGAAAGAGACCCAGTACTTC.

This clone was counted a few times. A far larger clone is one base from this, pointing to a likely read error. Additional DNA sequences in this sample encode the identical CDR3. V gene TRBV2 combines with J gene TRBJ2-7, with D unclear. The V end lost 2 bases, the J end lost 3 bases, and 2 bases lay between the germline ends. From germline, CDR1 is SNHLY and CDR2 FYNNEI. CDR3 length: 11 residues. Written as DNA, the CDR3 is TGTGCCAGCAGTGAAATCTACGAGCAGTACTTC. This gives the protein CASSEIYEQYF.

The table lists this clone with a few counts. This chain links TRBV11-3 with TRBJ1-1; D is undetermined. The ends were cut back, 1 base at V and 5 bases at J, with 8 bases in the middle. Germline CDR1 reads SGHNT; CDR2 reads YENEEA. The CDR3 runs 13 residues. CDR3 in amino acids: CASSLGGFTEAFF. In DNA form, the CDR3 reads TGTGCCAGCAGCTTAGGGGGATTTACTGAAGCTTTCTTT.

The CDR3 DNA reads as TGTGCCAGCAGCTTACGGCAGGACAATGAGCAGTTCTTC. It yields the protein CASSLRQDNEQFF. The chain carries TRBV7-9 and TRBJ2-1; D call uncertain. Trimming removed 2 bases from V and 5 bases from J, with 7 bases in between. The CDR3 loop spans 13 amino acids. Germline V CDR1 and CDR2: SEHNR, FQNEAQ (reference sequence).

The chain is built from TRBV23-1 and TRBJ1-5, with D hard to call. TRBV23-1 is an ORF, with its function uncertain. The CDR3 extends over 16 amino acids. Trimming stripped 0 bases from V and 7 bases from J, with 16 bases between. CDR3 coding DNA: TGCGCCAGCAGTCAATCGCGCACACGGGTTCGACAGCCCCAGCATTTT. This encodes CASSQSRTRVRQPQHF.

The chain couples TRBV11-2 to TRBJ1-1; the D gene is possibly TRBD1 (5 bases). The CDR3 totals 15 residues. V lost 0 bases and J lost 3, with 11 bases in between. CDR1 and CDR2 from the germline V gene are SGHAT and FQNNGV. The CDR3 is CASSLEPGPYTEAFF. The CDR3 bases are TGTGCCAGCAGCTTAGAACCAGGGCCTTACACTGAAGCTTTCTTT.

This sequence joins TRBV5-1 and TRBJ2-1, with a weak D call TRBD1 (6 bases). CDR1 and CDR2 (germline): SGHRS, YFSETQ. V was trimmed by 7 bases and J by 6 bases, leaving 20 bases between them. This CDR3 spans 15 amino acids. The CDR3 protein is CASSPYRVGINEQFF. Written as DNA, the CDR3 is TGCGCCAGCTCACCTTACAGGGTTGGTATCAATGAGCAGTTCTTC.

This clone came up a few times. The genes are TRBV11-1 and TRBJ1-2; the D gene is possibly TRBD1 (6 bases). Germline V CDR1 and CDR2: SGHAT, FQDESV (reference sequence). The CDR3 consists of 16 residues. Trimming shortened V by 2 bases and J by 4 bases, and 17 bases separated the two germline ends. The CDR3 here is CASSLSAGEGTYGYTF. DNA of the CDR3: TGTGCCAGCAGCTTATCCGCAGGGGAGGGGACCTATGGCTACACCTTC. Looking up the rest from reference TRBV11-1 and TRBJ1-2 gives the full variable domain: EAEVAQSPRYKITEKSQAVAFWCDPISGHATLYWYRQILGQGPELLVQFQDESVVDDSQLPKDRFSAERLKGVDSTLKIQPAELGDSAMYLCASSLSAGEGTYGYTFGSGTRLTVV.

In DNA form, the CDR3 reads TGTGCCAGCAGCCGGGAGGGGCACGAGCAGTACTTC. It is translated as CASSREGHEQYF. The V and J genes are TRBV7-2 and TRBJ2-7, with 8 bases lining up with TRBD2. From germline, CDR1 is SGHTA and CDR2 FQGNSA. The V segment lost 5 bases and the J segment 5 bases; nucleotides outside the gene matches: 2. This CDR3 is built from 12 residues.

This sequence joins TRBV5-5 and TRBJ1-1; D is perhaps TRBD1 (5 bases). There are 14 residues in the CDR3. V shed 5 bases and J shed 3 bases, with 14 bases lying between them. CDR1 and CDR2 (germline): SGHKS, YYEKEE (reference sequence). CDR3 coding DNA: TGTGCCAGCAGAAGGGGCCATGGGGACACTGAAGCTTTCTTT. This codes for CASRRGHGDTEAFF.

The rearrangement joins TRBV9 to TRBJ2-3, with 8 bases identical to TRBD1. Trimming took 4 bases from V and 0 from J; bases not matched to a gene: 7. Germline assignment: CDR1 SGDLS and CDR2 YYNGEE. This CDR3 is built from 16 residues. CDR3 nucleotides: TGTGCCAGCAGCCTTCAGGGGGCGGGGAGCACAGATACGCAGTATTTT. This encodes CASSLQGAGSTDTQYF.

The chain links TRBV10-3 to TRBJ1-2; D call uncertain. The V end lost 0 bases, the J end lost 3 bases, and 11 bases lay between the germline ends. This CDR3 is 15 amino acids long. From germline, CDR1 is ENHRY and CDR2 SYGVKD. CDR3 loop: CAISESGKKDYGYTF. In DNA, the CDR3 is TGTGCCATCAGTGAGTCGGGTAAAAAGGACTATGGCTACACCTTC.

Worth noting for this clone: At the DNA level, this CDR3 is encoded by other sequences in the same sample as well. DNA of the CDR3: TGTGCCAGCAGCGTAGGGACTAGCGGGCTCACAGATACGCAGTATTTT. Protein sequence: CASSVGTSGLTDTQYF. This sequence joins TRBV9 and TRBJ2-3; TRBD2 matches at 11 bases. This CDR3 has 16 amino acids. The V gene end was trimmed by 0 bases and the J gene end by 2 bases; junction bases not matched to a gene: 2. The V gene's germline CDR1 is SGDLS and CDR2 YYNGEE. Based on the CDR3 plus reference TRBV9 and TRBJ2-3, the full variable domain is DSGVTQTPKHLITATGQRVTLRCSPRSGDLSVYWYQQSLDQGLQFLIQYYNGEERAKGNILERFSAQQFPDLHSELNLSSLELGDSALYFCASSVGTSGLTDTQYFGPGTRLTVL.

The chain is built from TRBV5-1 and TRBJ2-7; 10 bases agree with TRBD2. The CDR3 contains 15 residues. The V gene end was trimmed by 2 bases and the J gene end by 6 bases; junction bases not matched to a gene: 8. Per germline, CDR1 SGHRS and CDR2 YFSETQ. This CDR3 reads CASSLWTSGHFEQYF. CDR3 bases: TGCGCCAGCAGCTTATGGACTAGCGGTCACTTCGAGCAGTACTTC. Drawing the rest from reference TRBV5-1 and TRBJ2-7, the complete variable domain is KAGVTQTPRYLIKTRGQQVTLSCSPISGHRSVSWYQQTPGQGLQFLFEYFSETQRNKGNFPGRFSGRQFSNSRSEMNVSTLELGDSALYLCASSLWTSGHFEQYFGPGTRLTVT.

The gene calls are TRBV5-1 and TRBJ2-5, with D possibly being TRBD1 or TRBD2 (5 bases each). Per the germline V gene, CDR1 is SGHRS and CDR2 is YFSETQ. This CDR3 contains 16 residues. V was clipped by 0 bases and J by 0 bases, with 12 bases between them. CDR3 sequence (DNA): TGCGCCAGCAGCTTGGAGGGACCAATGTACCAAGAGACCCAGTACTTC. This sequence encodes CASSLEGPMYQETQYF.

The V call is TRBV28, the J call TRBJ1-6; maybe TRBD1 (6 bases). The CDR3 covers 13 residues. Germline V CDR1 and CDR2: MDHEN, SYDVKM. V was shortened by 7 bases and J by 13 bases, with 17 bases between the two germline ends. The CDR3, as DNA: TGTGCCAGCAACTTAGAGTGGGGGCCTCCCCTCCACTTT. Its protein product is CASNLEWGPPLHF.

J is TRBJ2-7 and V is TRBV5-1; possibly TRBD2 for D (6 bases). V dropped 4 bases and J dropped 0 bases, with 14 bases sitting between them. Germline CDR1 reads SGHRS; CDR2 reads YFSETQ. The CDR3 loop spans 15 amino acids. The CDR3, as DNA: TGCGCCAGCAGCGATCTGGCTAGCGCCTCCTACGAGCAGTACTTC. This translates into CASSDLASASYEQYF.

V gene TRBV2 combines with J gene TRBJ2-2, with 9 bases matching TRBD1. Germline values: CDR1 SNHLY, CDR2 FYNNEI. This CDR3 contains 14 residues. Trimming at V came to 6 bases and at J to 3 bases, leaving 2 bases not matched to a gene. In nucleotides, the CDR3 is TGTGCCAGCAGGGGACAGGGTCACACCGGGGAGCTGTTTTTT. Protein: CASRGQGHTGELFF.

This chain links TRBV18 with TRBJ2-1; 10 bases line up with TRBD2. The CDR3 covers 16 residues. From germline, CDR1 is KGHSH and CDR2 LQKENI. J gave up 4 bases and V 0 bases, and 3 bases lay outside the gene matches. Written as DNA, the CDR3 is TGTGCCAGCTCACCACCGATAGCGGGAGGTTACAATGAGCAGTTCTTC. Translated, it gives CASSPPIAGGYNEQFF. Variable domain in full (rest from reference TRBV18 and TRBJ2-1): NAGVMQNPRHLVRRRGQEARLRCSPMKGHSHVYWYRQLPEEGLKFMVYLQKENIIDESGMPKERFSAEFPKEGPSILRIQQVVRGDSAAYFCASSPPIAGGYNEQFFGPGTRLTVL.

This chain connects TRBV5-4 to TRBJ1-2; no clear D. CDR1 and CDR2 (germline): SGHNT, YYREEE (reference sequence). The length of the CDR3 is 14 residues. Trimming pared 0 bases from V and 5 bases from J, leaving 11 bases between. The DNA for the CDR3 is TGTGCCAGCAGCTTGGATCCAGCCGCTTATGGCTACACCTTC. Translating it yields CASSLDPAAYGYTF.